Presented here are 24 T cell receptor beta chains from one specimen sequenced in a study of cytomegalovirus exposure and HLA in healthy donors. Primers included in the PCR were 60 Vbeta and 13 Jbeta primers. Libraries were prepared by immunoSEQ multiplex PCR; TCRdb keeps only in-frame clonotypes and omits some of them. Among 62,000 or so clones, 80% to 90% were seen once, and the ten largest hold 1.4%. Material for sequencing was PBMCs. The receptors originated from a man aged 18 to 35 in good health and CMV-seronegative.

The chain has TRBV14 and TRBJ1-4, with D possibly being TRBD1 (6 bases). V lost 3 bases to trimming and J lost 7 bases, with 18 bases between them. The CDR3 loop spans 16 amino acids. The germline CDR1 and CDR2 sequences are SGHDN and FVKESK. The CDR3 sequence: CASSQGASGRGEKLFF. DNA for the CDR3: TGTGCCAGCAGCCAGGGGGCCTCTGGGAGAGGTGAAAAACTGTTTTTT.

The chain combines TRBV28 with TRBJ2-7; D uncertain. Germline V CDR1 and CDR2: MDHEN, SYDVKM. This CDR3 spans 11 amino acids. V lost 3 bases and J lost 3, with 3 bases in between. This CDR3 is CASSFYYEQYF. In DNA, the CDR3 is TGTGCCAGCAGTTTCTACTACGAGCAGTACTTC.

The CDR3 is CASSHDRGREEKLFF. In nucleotides, the CDR3 is TGTGCCAGCAGTCACGACAGGGGAAGGGAGGAAAAACTGTTTTTT. The chain is built from TRBV6-6 and TRBJ1-4; TRBD1 aligns across 8 bases. The junction had 10 bases not matched to a gene; V was cut back by 5 bases and J by 8 bases. Per the germline V gene, CDR1 is MNHNY and CDR2 is SVGAGI (reference sequence). CDR3 length: 15 residues.

This clone has just one count. The chain carries TRBV7-9 and TRBJ1-2; 7 bases align to TRBD1. V lost 5 bases, J lost 0 bases, and 15 bases stayed unmatched. The V gene's germline CDR1 is SEHNR and CDR2 FQNEAQ (reference sequence). The CDR3 is 18 amino acids. CDR3 loop: CASSTMGPGQSPNYGYTF. The CDR3 DNA follows: TGTGCCAGCAGCACAATGGGCCCGGGACAGTCCCCTAACTATGGCTACACCTTC.

J is TRBJ1-2 and V is TRBV9; D possibly corresponds to TRBD1 (6 bases). V lost 4 bases to trimming and J lost 8 bases, with 21 bases between them. The CDR3 runs 15 residues. Germline lookup yields CDR1 SGDLS and CDR2 YYNGEE. CDR3 sequence reads: CASSSERTGPRGYTF. In DNA form, the CDR3 reads TGTGCCAGCAGCTCGGAGAGAACAGGGCCTCGCGGCTACACCTTC.

The chain employs TRBV5-1 and TRBJ1-4; 8 nucleotides align to TRBD1. The CDR3 covers 15 residues. V shed 4 bases, J shed 5 bases, and the junction held 7 bases outside the gene matches. The germline gives CDR1 SGHRS, CDR2 YFSETQ. This CDR3 reads CASSGGTGGNEKLFF. In nucleotides, the CDR3 is TGCGCCAGCAGCGGGGGGACAGGAGGGAATGAAAAACTGTTTTTT.

Here the CDR3 DNA reads TGTGCCAGCAGCCCGGGGGGGTTTAATCAGCCCCAGCATTTT. Its protein is CASSPGGFNQPQHF. V and J are TRBV11-2 and TRBJ1-5, with D tentatively TRBD1 (5 bases). This CDR3 comprises 14 residues. The V and J ends lost 5 bases and 4 bases respectively, with 12 bases between them. CDR1 and CDR2 (germline): SGHAT, FQNNGV.

This clone occurred once. Other DNA sequences in the sample encode the same CDR3. This chain uses TRBV5-1 with TRBJ2-7; the D is unclear. CDR3 size: 12 residues. The germline V gene encodes CDR1 SGHRS and CDR2 YFSETQ. The ends were cut back, 0 bases at V and 5 bases at J, with 6 bases in the middle. CDR3 protein: CASSLGGHEQYF. In DNA form, the CDR3 reads TGCGCCAGCAGCTTGGGTGGCCACGAGCAGTACTTC.

The chain couples TRBV6-5 to TRBJ1-4; a possible D gene is TRBD1 (5 bases). In germline, CDR1 is MNHEY, CDR2 SVGAGI. V lost 5 bases to trimming and J lost 2 bases, with 12 bases between them. The CDR3 sequence is 15 residues long. The CDR3, as DNA: TGTGCCAGCAGTCAGGGTTGGAGCACTAATGAAAAACTGTTTTTT. This gives the protein CASSQGWSTNEKLFF.

This CDR3 is CSVKPGQGYEQYF. As DNA, the CDR3 is TGCAGCGTGAAGCCGGGACAGGGATACGAGCAGTACTTC. The chain recombines TRBV29-1 with TRBJ2-7; TRBD1 matches at 9 bases. The junction had 7 bases not matched to a gene; V was cut back by 6 bases and J by 4 bases. Germline V lookup: CDR1 SQVTM, CDR2 ANQGSEA. The CDR3 loop spans 13 amino acids.

This sequence joins TRBV4-2 and TRBJ2-5; 10 bases match TRBD1. The CDR3 has 15 amino acids. V was pared by 3 bases and J by 4 bases, with 5 bases of the junction left unmatched. Germline loops: CDR1 LGHNA, CDR2 YNFKEQ. The CDR3 DNA sequence: TGTGCCAGCAGCCAGAAGACAGGGGGCTTAGAGACCCAGTACTTC. Its protein is CASSQKTGGLETQYF.

The table lists this clone with a few counts. V usage is TRBV5-6 and J usage is TRBJ1-1; possibly TRBD1 for D (6 bases). Trimming removed 5 bases from V and 6 bases from J, with 14 bases in between. The CDR3 extends over 13 amino acids. Germline V CDR1 and CDR2: SGHDT, YYEEEE. CDR3 sequence reads: CASSSEGESEAFF. The CDR3, as DNA: TGTGCCAGCAGTTCCGAGGGGGAATCTGAAGCTTTCTTT.

The rearrangement uses TRBV12-5 and TRBJ1-5; D gene uncertain. Trimming took off 4 bases at V and 5 bases at J, with 9 bases between the two ends. Germline loops: CDR1 LGHNT, CDR2 FRNRAP. This CDR3 is built from 13 residues. CDR3 sequence reads: CASGSTMDQPQHF. In DNA, the CDR3 is TGTGCTAGTGGTTCGACAATGGATCAGCCCCAGCATTTT.

The chain carries TRBV7-8 and TRBJ2-2, with D perhaps TRBD1 (7 bases). The CDR3 runs 15 residues. Trimming shortened V by 5 bases and J by 7 bases, and 17 bases separated the two germline ends. In germline, CDR1 is SGHVS, CDR2 FQNEAQ. The CDR3 sequence is CASSGRDSLGGELFF. The CDR3 DNA reads TGTGCCAGCAGCGGGCGGGACAGTTTGGGCGGGGAGCTGTTTTTT. Complete variable domain (other parts from reference TRBV7-8 and TRBJ2-2): GAGVSQSPRYKVAKRGQDVALRCDPISGHVSLFWYQQALGQGPEFLTYFQNEAQLDKSGLPSDRFFAERPEGSVSTLKIQRTQQEDSAVYLCASSGRDSLGGELFFGEGSRLTVL.

The chain employs TRBV5-4 and TRBJ2-1, with D possibly matching TRBD1 (6 bases). Germline V gene sequence: CDR1 SGHNT, CDR2 YYREEE (reference sequence). The CDR3 is 14 residues long. V was cut by 6 bases and J by 4 bases, with 14 bases left in between. The CDR3 nucleotides read TGTGCCAGCACCGTAGGACAGAGATACAATGAGCAGTTCTTC. Translating gives CASTVGQRYNEQFF.

A word on this clone: Other DNA sequences within the sample encode an identical CDR3. The chain combines TRBV5-1 with TRBJ1-5; TRBD1 is a possible D gene (5 bases). Germline-derived CDR1 and CDR2 are SGHRS and YFSETQ. V was trimmed by 0 bases and J by 4 bases, leaving 8 bases between them. There are 14 residues in the CDR3. CDR3 in amino acids: CASSLGQSNQPQHF. The CDR3 DNA is TGCGCCAGCAGCTTGGGACAGAGTAATCAGCCCCAGCATTTT.

The chain couples TRBV29-1 to TRBJ1-2; the D gene is possibly TRBD1 (5 bases). The germline V and J ends were trimmed by 8 bases and 2 bases, with 21 bases remaining between them. CDR3 length: 15 amino acids. Germline assignment: CDR1 SQVTM and CDR2 ANQGSEA. CDR3 sequence (DNA): TGCAGCACTCAAAGCGGGGACTCATTCAACTATGGCTACACCTTC. It specifies CSTQSGDSFNYGYTF.

This clone appeared once. The V call is TRBV2, the J call TRBJ1-5; D possibly corresponds to TRBD1 (5 bases). Trimming pared 3 bases from V and 4 bases from J, leaving 13 bases between. The CDR3 runs 15 residues. Germline V CDR1 and CDR2: SNHLY, FYNNEI. DNA for the CDR3: TGTGCCAGCAGTGATAGGACATCTCTTAATCAGCCCCAGCATTTT. Translation gives CASSDRTSLNQPQHF.

The chain uses TRBV5-1 and TRBJ2-3; weak D call: TRBD2 (5 bases). This CDR3 has 12 amino acids. The germline V gene has CDR1 SGHRS and CDR2 YFSETQ. The V end lost 0 bases, the J end lost 13 bases, and 12 bases lay between the germline ends. CDR3 in DNA: TGCGCCAGCAGCTTGGTCGGGGAAGCGGAGTATTTT. Amino acids: CASSLVGEAEYF.

The V gene is TRBV10-1, the J gene TRBJ2-1, with 7 positions matching TRBD1. Germline trimming cut 10 bases from V and 5 bases from J; bases unmatched to any gene: 8. The CDR3 sequence is 13 residues long. Germline loops: CDR1 WNHNN, CDR2 SYGVQD (reference sequence). CDR3 loop: CATQPGQHNEQFF. CDR3 sequence (DNA): TGCGCCACCCAACCGGGACAGCACAATGAGCAGTTCTTC.

The chain uses TRBV19 and TRBJ1-5; 8 bases match TRBD1. V was clipped by 9 bases and J by 2 bases; unmatched bases: 6. The length of the CDR3 is 14 residues. Germline V CDR1 and CDR2: LNHDA, SQIVND (reference sequence). Written as DNA, the CDR3 is TGTGCCAGCCTCGGACAGGGAGGCAATCAGCCCCAGCATTTT. Translated, it gives CASLGQGGNQPQHF.

The chain employs TRBV18 and TRBJ2-2; a weak D match, TRBD2 (6 bases). This CDR3 has 15 residues. The ends were cut back, 5 bases at V and 3 bases at J, with 13 bases in the middle. Germline-derived CDR1 and CDR2 are KGHSH and LQKENI. CDR3 coding DNA: TGTGCCAGCTCATCGTCGGGACTTTACACCGGGGAGCTGTTTTTT. Residues: CASSSSGLYTGELFF.

The DNA of the CDR3 is TGTGCCAGCAGCTCGAGACAGGGCAATAGCAATCAGCCCCAGCATTTT. This translates into CASSSRQGNSNQPQHF. This chain uses TRBV13 with TRBJ1-5; the match to TRBD1 covers 7 bases. The junction had 6 bases not matched to a gene; V was cut back by 4 bases and J by 0 bases. The CDR3 totals 16 residues. CDR1 is PRHDT, CDR2 FYEKMQ, per germline (reference sequence).

The rearrangement uses TRBV19 and TRBJ1-1; D unresolved. Trimming pared 1 base from V and 7 bases from J, leaving 7 bases between. Germline assignment: CDR1 LNHDA and CDR2 SQIVND (reference sequence). CDR3 length: 12 residues. CDR3 region: CASSIGVNEAFF. CDR3 bases: TGTGCCAGTAGTATAGGCGTTAATGAAGCTTTCTTT. Supplemented by reference TRBV19 and TRBJ1-1, the full variable domain reads DGGITQSPKYLFRKEGQNVTLSCEQNLNHDAMYWYRQDPGQGLRLIYYSQIVNDFQKGDIAEGYSVSREKKESFPLTVTSAQKNPTAFYLCASSIGVNEAFFGQGTRLTVV.